This TCR beta chain was captured by sequencing in a study of PD-1 blockade in mismatch repair-deficient tumors. V was clipped by 3 bases and J by 4 bases, with 11 bases between them. This CDR3 is 14 amino acids long. Germline CDR1 is SEHNR and CDR2 is FQNEAQ (reference sequence). Mismatch repair deficiency was confirmed in all patients, by PCR or immunohistochemistry. Sequencing was performed with immunoSEQ multiplex PCR; in TCRdb, only in-frame clones are kept and a portion is missing. Among some 84,000 clones listed, over 70% were seen once. This receptor was obtained from an adult with mismatch repair-deficient cancer. The chain carries TRBV7-9 and TRBJ2-3; D ambiguous. Sequences were derived from peripheral blood, sampled 12 weeks after starting pembrolizumab. CDR3 DNA: TGTGCCAGCAGCTTCGCGACACGTGCAGATACGCAGTATTTT. Protein: CASSFATRADTQYF.